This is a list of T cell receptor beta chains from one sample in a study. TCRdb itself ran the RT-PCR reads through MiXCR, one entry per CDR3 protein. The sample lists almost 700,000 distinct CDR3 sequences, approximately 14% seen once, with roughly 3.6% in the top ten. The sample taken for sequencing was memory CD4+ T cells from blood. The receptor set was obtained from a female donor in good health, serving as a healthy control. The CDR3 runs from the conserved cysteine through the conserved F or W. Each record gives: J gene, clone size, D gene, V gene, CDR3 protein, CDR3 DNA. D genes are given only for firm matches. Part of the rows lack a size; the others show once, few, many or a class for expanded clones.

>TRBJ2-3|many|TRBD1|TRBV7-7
CASSPGTGGPSFTDTQYF
TGTGCTAGTTCCCCCGGGACAGGGGGACCCAGTTTCACAGATACGCAGTATTTT
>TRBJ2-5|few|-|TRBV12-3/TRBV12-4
CASSLKLSAEETQYF
TGTGCCAGCAGTTTAAAATTATCCGCGGAAGAGACCCAGTACTTC
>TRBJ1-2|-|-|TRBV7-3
CASSLDYTGYGYTF
TGTGCCAGCAGCTTAGATTATACAGGGTATGGCTACACCTTC
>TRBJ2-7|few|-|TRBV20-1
CSAKGRIGEQYF
TGCAGTGCAAAGGGGCGAATTGGGGAGCAGTACTTC
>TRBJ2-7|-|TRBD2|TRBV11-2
CASSSPQYSGRSAYEQYF
TGTGCCAGCAGCTCGCCTCAATATAGCGGGAGGAGCGCCTACGAGCAGTACTTC
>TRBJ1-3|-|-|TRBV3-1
CASSRGAGNTIYF
TGTGCCAGCAGCCGGGGGGCTGGAAACACCATATATTTT
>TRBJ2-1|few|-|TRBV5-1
CASSLAPQGGHEQFF
TGCGCCAGCAGCTTGGCTCCCCAGGGGGGCCATGAGCAGTTCTTC
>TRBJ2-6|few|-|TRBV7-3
CASSAKGSGANVLTF
TGTGCCAGCAGCGCCAAGGGAAGCGGGGCCAACGTCCTGACTTTC
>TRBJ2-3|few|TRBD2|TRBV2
CASSTTPGLDADTQYF
TGTGCCAGCAGTACAACTCCGGGACTAGATGCAGATACGCAGTATTTT
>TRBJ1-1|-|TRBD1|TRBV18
CASSPRDRGDSEAFF
TGTGCCAGCTCACCGAGGGACAGGGGTGATTCTGAAGCTTTCTTT
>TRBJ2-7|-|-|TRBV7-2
CASSFGGGTGQYF
TGTGCCAGCAGCTTTGGGGGCGGTACGGGACAGTACTTC
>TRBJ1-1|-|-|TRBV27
CASSRVGGLNTEAFF
TGTGCCAGCAGTAGGGTTGGGGGCCTGAACACTGAAGCTTTCTTT
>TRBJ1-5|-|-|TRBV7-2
CASRTTNSNQPQHF
TGTGCCAGCCGGACTACTAATAGCAATCAGCCCCAGCATTTT
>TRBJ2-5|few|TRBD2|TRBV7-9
CASSTPGGSETQYF
TGTGCCAGCAGCACCCCGGGGGGGTCCGAGACCCAGTACTTC
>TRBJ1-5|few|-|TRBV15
CATSSPRWAEGGNQPQHF
TGTGCCACCAGCAGTCCGAGATGGGCTGAAGGGGGCAATCAGCCCCAGCATTTT
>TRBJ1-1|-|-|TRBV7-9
CASSLVPVLGGTEAFF
TGTGCCAGCAGCTTAGTCCCCGTGCTCGGCGGGACTGAAGCTTTCTTT
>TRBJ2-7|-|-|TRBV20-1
CSARKGAYEQYF
TGCAGTGCTCGAAAGGGGGCCTACGAGCAGTACTTC
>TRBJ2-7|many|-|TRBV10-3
CAITEGDRNEQYF
TGTGCCATCACAGAAGGGGACCGGAACGAGCAGTACTTC
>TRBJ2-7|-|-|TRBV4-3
CASSHPDSSYEQYF
TGCGCCAGCAGCCACCCGGACAGCTCCTACGAGCAGTACTTC
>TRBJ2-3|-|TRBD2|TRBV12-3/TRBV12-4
CASSLQASGSGDTQYF
TGTGCCAGCAGTTTACAGGCTAGCGGGAGTGGAGATACGCAGTATTTT
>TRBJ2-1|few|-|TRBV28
CASSPRLVEQFF
TGTGCCAGCAGTCCCCGACTTGTTGAGCAGTTCTTC